This T cell receptor beta chain was recovered during a study of T cell repertoires in cytomegalovirus infection. Background on the study: From public TCR beta signatures came an indication of both CMV infection and matching HLA type. Overall study results and limits: Public TCR beta family frequency separated CMV-and-HLA carriers, including in an independent cohort. Dominating the ex vivo response were HLA-C-restricted CMV-specific TCR beta clonotypes.

TCRdb analysed the reads with MiXCR anew, one entry per CDR3 protein. This sample has nearly 550,000 distinct CDR3 sequences; about 15% occur once, and the top ten carry roughly a quarter. Between the trimmed V and J ends, which lost 1 base and 8 bases, there was a span of 14 bases. The CDR3 length is 15 residues. Germline CDR1 reads ENHRY; CDR2 reads SYGVKD. This clonotype was seen repeatedly, ten times or more. What it recognizes is unknown. The TCR comes from a human donor in good health (CMV status not recorded). Some clones in this sample may be carry-over from other donors' samples. The genes are TRBV10-3 and TRBJ1-4, with no clear D. The sample taken for sequencing was CD8+ T cells from PBMCs. CDR3 region: CAISEWLGGPEKLFF. CDR3 coding DNA: TGTGCCATCAGTGAGTGGCTAGGAGGCCCCGAAAAACTGTTTTTT.